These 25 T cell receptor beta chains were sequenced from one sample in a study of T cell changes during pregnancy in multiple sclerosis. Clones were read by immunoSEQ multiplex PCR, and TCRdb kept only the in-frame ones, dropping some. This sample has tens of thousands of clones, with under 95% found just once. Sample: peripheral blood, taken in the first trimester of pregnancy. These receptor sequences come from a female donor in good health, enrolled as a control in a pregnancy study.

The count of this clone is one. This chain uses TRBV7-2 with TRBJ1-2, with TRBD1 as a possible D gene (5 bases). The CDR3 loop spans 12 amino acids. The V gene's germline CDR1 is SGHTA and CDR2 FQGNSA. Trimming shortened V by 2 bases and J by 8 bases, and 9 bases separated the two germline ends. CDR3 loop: CASSLRTGGYTF. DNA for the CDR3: TGTGCCAGCAGCTTAAGAACAGGCGGCTACACCTTC.

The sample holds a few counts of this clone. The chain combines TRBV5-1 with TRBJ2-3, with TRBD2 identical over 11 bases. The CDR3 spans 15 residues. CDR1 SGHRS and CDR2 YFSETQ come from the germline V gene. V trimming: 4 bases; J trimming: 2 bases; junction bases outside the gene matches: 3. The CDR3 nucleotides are TGCGCCAGCAGCGGGGGACTAGCGGTCACAGATACGCAGTATTTT. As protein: CASSGGLAVTDTQYF.

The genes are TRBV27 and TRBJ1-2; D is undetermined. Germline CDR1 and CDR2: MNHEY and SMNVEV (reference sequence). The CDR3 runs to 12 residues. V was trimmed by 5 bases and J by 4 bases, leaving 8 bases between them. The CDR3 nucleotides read TGTGCCAGCAGTGACATGGGCTATGGCTACACCTTC. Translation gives CASSDMGYGYTF.

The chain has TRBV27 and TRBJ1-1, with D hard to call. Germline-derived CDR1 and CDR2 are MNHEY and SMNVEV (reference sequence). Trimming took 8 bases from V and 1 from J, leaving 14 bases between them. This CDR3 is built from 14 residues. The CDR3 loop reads CASLETRGNTEAFF. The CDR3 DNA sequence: TGTGCCAGCCTCGAGACTCGGGGGAACACTGAAGCTTTCTTT.

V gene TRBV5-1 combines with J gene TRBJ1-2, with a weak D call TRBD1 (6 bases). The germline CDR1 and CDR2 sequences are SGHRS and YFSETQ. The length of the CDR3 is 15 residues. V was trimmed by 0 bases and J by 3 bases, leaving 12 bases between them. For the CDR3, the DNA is TGCGCCAGCAGCTTGGGGGCGGGGGCGGACTATGGCTACACCTTC. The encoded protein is CASSLGAGADYGYTF.

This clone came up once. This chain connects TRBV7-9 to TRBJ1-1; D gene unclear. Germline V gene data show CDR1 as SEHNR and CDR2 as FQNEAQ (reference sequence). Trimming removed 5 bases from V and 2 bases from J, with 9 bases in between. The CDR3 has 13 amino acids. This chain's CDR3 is CASSMTPNTEAFF. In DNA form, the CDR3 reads TGTGCCAGCAGCATGACACCAAACACTGAAGCTTTCTTT.

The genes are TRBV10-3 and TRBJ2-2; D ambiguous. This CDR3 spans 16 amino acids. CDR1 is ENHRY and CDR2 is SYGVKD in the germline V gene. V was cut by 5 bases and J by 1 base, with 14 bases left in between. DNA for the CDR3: TGTGCCATCAGTAACCGAGACATCCAGAACACCGGGGAGCTGTTTTTT. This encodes CAISNRDIQNTGELFF.

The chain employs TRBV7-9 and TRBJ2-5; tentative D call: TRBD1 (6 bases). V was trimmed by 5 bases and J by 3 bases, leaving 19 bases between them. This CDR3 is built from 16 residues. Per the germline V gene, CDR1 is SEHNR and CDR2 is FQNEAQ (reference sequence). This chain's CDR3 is CASSAGQTIEKETQYF. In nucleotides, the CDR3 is TGTGCCAGCAGCGCCGGACAGACAATTGAGAAAGAGACCCAGTACTTC.

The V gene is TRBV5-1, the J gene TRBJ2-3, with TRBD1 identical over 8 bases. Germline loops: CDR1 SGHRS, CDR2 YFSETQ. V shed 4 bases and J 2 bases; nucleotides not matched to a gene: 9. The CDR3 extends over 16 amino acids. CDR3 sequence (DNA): TGCGCCAGCAGCCGGGATGGACAGGGCTACACAGATACGCAGTATTTT. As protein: CASSRDGQGYTDTQYF.

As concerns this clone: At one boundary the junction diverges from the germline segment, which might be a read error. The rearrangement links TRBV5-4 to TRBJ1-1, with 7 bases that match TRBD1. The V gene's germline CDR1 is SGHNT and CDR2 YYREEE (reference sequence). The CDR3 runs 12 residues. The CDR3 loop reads CASSLDRLKAFF. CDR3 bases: TGTGCCAGCAGTTTGGACAGGCTAAAAGCTTTCTTT. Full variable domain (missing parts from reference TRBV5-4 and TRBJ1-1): ETGVTQSPTHLIKTRGQQVTLRCSSQSGHNTVSWYQQALGQGPQFIFQYYREEENGRGNFPPRFSGLQFPNYSSELNVNALELDDSALYLCASSLDRLKAFFGQGTRLTVV.

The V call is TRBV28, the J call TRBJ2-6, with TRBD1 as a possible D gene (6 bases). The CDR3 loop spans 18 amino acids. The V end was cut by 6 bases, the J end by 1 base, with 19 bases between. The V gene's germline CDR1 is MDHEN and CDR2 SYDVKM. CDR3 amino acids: CASRRSGVGFSGANVLTF. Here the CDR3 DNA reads TGTGCCAGCAGGAGATCAGGGGTCGGTTTTTCTGGGGCCAACGTCCTGACTTTC.

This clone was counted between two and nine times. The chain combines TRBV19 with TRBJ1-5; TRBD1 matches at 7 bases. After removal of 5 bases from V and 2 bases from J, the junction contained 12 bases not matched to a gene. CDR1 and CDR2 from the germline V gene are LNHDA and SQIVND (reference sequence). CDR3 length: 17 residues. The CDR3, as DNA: TGTGCCAGTAGTGAACTCCTTGATGGGACAGGCAATCAGCCCCAGCATTTT. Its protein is CASSELLDGTGNQPQHF.

The CDR3 region is CASSDRGWGYTF. In DNA form, the CDR3 reads TGTGCCAGCAGCGACAGGGGTTGGGGCTACACCTTC. The rearrangement uses TRBV6-4 and TRBJ1-2; TRBD1 agrees at 8 bases. The V segment lost 6 bases and the J segment 8 bases; nucleotides outside the gene matches: 5. The length of the CDR3 is 12 residues. The V gene's germline CDR1 is MRHNA and CDR2 SNTAGT.

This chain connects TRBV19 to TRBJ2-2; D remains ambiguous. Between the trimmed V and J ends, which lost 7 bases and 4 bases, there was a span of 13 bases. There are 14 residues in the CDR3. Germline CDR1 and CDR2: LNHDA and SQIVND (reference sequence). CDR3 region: CASKLRSITGELFF. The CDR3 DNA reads TGTGCCAGTAAATTGAGAAGCATCACCGGGGAGCTGTTTTTT.

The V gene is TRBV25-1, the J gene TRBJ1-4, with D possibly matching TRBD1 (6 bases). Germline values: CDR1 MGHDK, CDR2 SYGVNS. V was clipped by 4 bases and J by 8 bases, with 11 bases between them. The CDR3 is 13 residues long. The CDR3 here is CASSVGAPEKLFF. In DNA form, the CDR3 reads TGTGCCAGCAGTGTGGGGGCGCCGGAAAAACTGTTTTTT.

The CDR3 loop is CASSLKQGAIGYTF. DNA of the CDR3: TGTGCCAGCAGCTTGAAGCAGGGGGCGATCGGCTACACCTTC. The chain has TRBV5-6 and TRBJ1-2, with 8 positions matching TRBD1. Trimming removed 1 base from V and 8 bases from J; junction bases left unmatched: 7. Looked up from germline, CDR1 is SGHDT and CDR2 is YYEEEE. CDR3 length: 14 amino acids.

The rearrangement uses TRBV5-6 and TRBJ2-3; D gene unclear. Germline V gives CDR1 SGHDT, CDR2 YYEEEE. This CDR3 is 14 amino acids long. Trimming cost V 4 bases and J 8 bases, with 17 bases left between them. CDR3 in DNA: TGTGCCAGCAGCCCCCCCCTAGTTCCTGGTACGCAGTATTTT. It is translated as CASSPPLVPGTQYF.

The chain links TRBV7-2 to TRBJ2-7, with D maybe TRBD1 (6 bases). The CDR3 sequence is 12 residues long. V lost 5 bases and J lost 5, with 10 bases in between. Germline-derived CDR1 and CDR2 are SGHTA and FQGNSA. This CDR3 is CASSQQGNEQYF. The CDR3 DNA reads TGTGCCAGCAGCCAACAGGGCAACGAGCAGTACTTC.

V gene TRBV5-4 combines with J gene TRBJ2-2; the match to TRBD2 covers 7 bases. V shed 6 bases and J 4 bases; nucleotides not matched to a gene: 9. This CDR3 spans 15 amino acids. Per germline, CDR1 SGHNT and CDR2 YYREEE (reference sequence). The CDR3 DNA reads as TGTGCCAGCAACCCGGGGAGGGGTGGCACCGGGGAGCTGTTTTTT. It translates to CASNPGRGGTGELFF. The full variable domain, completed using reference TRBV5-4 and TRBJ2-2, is ETGVTQSPTHLIKTRGQQVTLRCSSQSGHNTVSWYQQALGQGPQFIFQYYREEENGRGNFPPRFSGLQFPNYSSELNVNALELDDSALYLCASNPGRGGTGELFFGEGSRLTVL.

CDR3 amino acids: CASSSVGQGILNTEAFF. The CDR3, as DNA: TGTGCCAGCAGCTCAGTCGGCCAGGGAATTTTGAACACTGAAGCTTTCTTT. The chain carries TRBV11-2 and TRBJ1-1; D is perhaps TRBD1 (5 bases). V was trimmed by 4 bases and J by 0 bases, leaving 18 bases between them. The CDR3 sequence is 17 residues long. Germline CDR1 reads SGHAT; CDR2 reads FQNNGV.

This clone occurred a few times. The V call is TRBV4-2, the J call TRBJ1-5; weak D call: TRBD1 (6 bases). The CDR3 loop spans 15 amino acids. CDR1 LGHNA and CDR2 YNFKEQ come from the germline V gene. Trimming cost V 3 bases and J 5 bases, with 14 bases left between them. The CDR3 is CASSQPTGIDQPQHF. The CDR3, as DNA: TGTGCCAGCAGCCAGCCAACAGGGATTGATCAGCCCCAGCATTTT.

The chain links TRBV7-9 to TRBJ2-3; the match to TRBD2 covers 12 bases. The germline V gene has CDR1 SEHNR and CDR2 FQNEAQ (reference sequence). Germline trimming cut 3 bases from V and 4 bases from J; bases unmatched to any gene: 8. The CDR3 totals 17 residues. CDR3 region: CASSFFRLAGEADTQYF. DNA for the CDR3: TGTGCCAGCAGCTTTTTTAGACTAGCGGGGGAAGCAGATACGCAGTATTTT.

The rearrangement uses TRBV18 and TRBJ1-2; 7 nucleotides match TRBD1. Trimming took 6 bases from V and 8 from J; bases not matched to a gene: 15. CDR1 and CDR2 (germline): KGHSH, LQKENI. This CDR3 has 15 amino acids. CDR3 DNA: TGTGCCAGCTCTCCCCTTACAGGGGCGAACGAGGGCTACACCTTC. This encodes CASSPLTGANEGYTF.

The CDR3 DNA is TGTGCCAGCAGGCAGACAGGGGGCGATAACTATGGCTACACCTTC. Residues: CASRQTGGDNYGYTF. V gene TRBV5-4 combines with J gene TRBJ1-2, with 10 nucleotides matching TRBD1. Germline V CDR1 and CDR2: SGHNT, YYREEE (reference sequence). The CDR3 contains 15 residues. After removal of 5 bases from V and 1 base from J, the junction contained 5 bases not matched to a gene.

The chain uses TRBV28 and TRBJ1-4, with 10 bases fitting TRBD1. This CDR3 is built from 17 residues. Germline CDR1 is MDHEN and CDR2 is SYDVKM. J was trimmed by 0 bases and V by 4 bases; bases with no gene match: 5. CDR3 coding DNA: TGTGCCAGCAGTTCCGGAGGACAGGGGGCAACTAATGAAAAACTGTTTTTT. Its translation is CASSSGGQGATNEKLFF.